The rows below give T cell receptor beta chains drawn from one sample of a study of technical replicates of blood from several donors. Profiling relied on immunoSEQ multiplex PCR, and the TCRdb table lists in-frame clones only, not all of them. Here the sample spans approximately 73,000 clones, about 96% being singletons. Source material: T cells isolated from PBMCs. These receptors originate from a human donor in good health. The CDR3 runs from the conserved cysteine through the conserved F or W. Expanded clones get a size class; other rows say once, few or many, or leave the size out.

CDR3aa	j_gene	v_gene	abundance
CASSPPSGYEQYF	TRBJ2-7	TRBV18	.
CASSLGDTPRKTQYF	TRBJ2-5	TRBV5-1	.
CASSLGQGFRYEQYF	TRBJ2-7	TRBV4-3	.
CASSGSLGYEQYF	TRBJ2-7	TRBV19	.
CARERTEAFF	TRBJ1-1	TRBV5-3	.
CASSLAGRDYGYTF	TRBJ1-2	TRBV4-1	.
CASRPFGSGRIGETQYF	TRBJ2-5	TRBV7-2	.
CASRNSQGALNTEAFF	TRBJ1-1	TRBV28	.
CSVEGQFYEQYF	TRBJ2-7	TRBV29-1	.
CASTLGTSGRETGELFF	TRBJ2-2	TRBV11-2	.
CASSYALAGSTGELFF	TRBJ2-2	TRBV6-6	.
CASSFRDAPYNEQFF	TRBJ2-1	TRBV5-1	.
CASSLIATKMNYGYTF	TRBJ1-2	TRBV11-1	.
CATGLYSTDTQYF	TRBJ2-3	TRBV10-3	.
CASSFEDYEQYF	TRBJ2-7	TRBV7-8	.
CAGRESGDGELFF	TRBJ2-2	TRBV6-1	.
CASSQDVARGEQFF	TRBJ2-1	TRBV4-3	.
CASSEALGAGTEAFF	TRBJ1-1	TRBV2	.
CASSYGGFSTQYF	TRBJ2-5	TRBV6-5	.
CASSVETRAGGYGYTF	TRBJ1-2	TRBV9	few
CASSYFQGVWGYTF	TRBJ1-2	TRBV5-5	.
CASSYDSGSLDEQYF	TRBJ2-7	TRBV11-1	.
CASSLSGQEETQYF	TRBJ2-5	TRBV7-3	.
CASSLADGGANNEQFF	TRBJ2-1	TRBV5-1	.
CASSLSEATEAFF	TRBJ1-1	TRBV7-8	.
CASTLHGLAGEGTGELFF	TRBJ2-2	TRBV28	.
CASSLEGLAVERETQYF	TRBJ2-5	TRBV19	.
CASSFKQGVANTEAFF	TRBJ1-1	TRBV7-6	.
CASSSKPSGLGAQYF	TRBJ2-5	TRBV6-5	.
CASSPGTGNNGYTF	TRBJ1-2	TRBV6-6	.
CSVQLRLAHEQFF	TRBJ2-1	TRBV29-1	.
CASSLILAANTGELFF	TRBJ2-2	TRBV7-2	once
CASSVGPGWRLNEQFF	TRBJ2-1	TRBV9	.
CASSLDHSYEQYF	TRBJ2-7	TRBV5-1	.
CASSLSVTSGSYNKNIQYF	TRBJ2-4	TRBV7-9	.
CASRRDLTNEQFF	TRBJ2-1	TRBV6-5	once
CASSPGLTANTGELFF	TRBJ2-2	TRBV5-1	.
CASSVGGSLNTEAFF	TRBJ1-1	TRBV9	.
CASSSFGRGYEQYF	TRBJ2-7	TRBV5-1	.
CASSLAGGRNGYTF	TRBJ1-2	TRBV7-8	few
CASSLQGGEKLFF	TRBJ1-4	TRBV5-1	once
CSVGGTGNTGELFF	TRBJ2-2	TRBV29-1	.
CASSLPGAGYTF	TRBJ1-2	TRBV13	few
CASSRTGEETQYF	TRBJ2-5	TRBV2	.
CASSRQTRDTQYF	TRBJ2-3	TRBV4-3	.
CASSQAWTGSNTGELFF	TRBJ2-2	TRBV23-1	.
CASSLSAGEQYF	TRBJ2-7	TRBV5-4	.
CASSIIGYDQPQHF	TRBJ1-5	TRBV19	.
CASKELLNTEAFF	TRBJ1-1	TRBV6-6	.
CASSAQREQPQHF	TRBJ1-5	TRBV19	.
CASSVVNDRGRLTTQYF	TRBJ2-5	TRBV6-1	.
CASSVAGQGAGANVLTF	TRBJ2-6	TRBV9	once
CASSLLLAGGPGNEQFF	TRBJ2-1	TRBV5-1	once